This TCR beta chain was observed in a study of Ad26.COV2.S vaccination and SARS-CoV-2 variants. General study findings and limits: Participants in the vaccine arm had higher spike-specific TCR breadth; placebo recipients had lower.

Germline values: CDR1 SGHRS, CDR2 YFSETQ. This CDR3 region has 13 residues. The V gene lost 4 bases and the J gene lost 7 bases, with 9 bases spanning the gap. The treatment is: around 19 received Ad26.COV2.S at low or high dose, single or two shots; about five received placebo; per-sample allocation not given. Collection of samples fell on day 63 after the first vaccine or placebo injection. On this clone: Its antigen is unknown.

Method: immunoSEQ multiplex PCR; TCRdb's copy keeps in-frame clones and lacks some. The sample holds 300,000 to 350,000 clones; approximately 86% are singletons and the top ten take roughly 2%. Sequencing was performed on peripheral blood, taken in a trial of Ad26.COV2.S vaccine versus placebo. The rearrangement links TRBV5-1 to TRBJ1-6; D remains unclear. This receptor was obtained from a person between 18 and 59 years old who received the Ad26.COV2.S COVID-19 vaccine or a placebo. The CDR3 DNA reads as TGCGCCAGCAGCGTCGGGGAGAATTCACCCCTCCACTTT. Its protein product is CASSVGENSPLHF.